A single TCR beta chain is shown here with its context. Its target is not known. Germline-derived CDR1 and CDR2 are SGHTS and YDEGEE. The CDR3 spans 15 residues. V was cut by 6 bases and J by 5 bases, with 20 bases left in between. This table comes from immunoSEQ multiplex PCR, and its TCRdb copy is limited to in-frame clones, with some not included. The sample has some 2,000,000 clones; approximately 94% are singletons. Only CD45RO-negative cells positively selected for CCR7 counted as naive CD8 cells, so terminally differentiated effector memory CD45RA+ cells were excluded. This specimen comes from a study of shared clonotypes between healthy human individuals. Findings and limits, study-wide: Naive CD4 clonotype sharing across a handful of donors was approximately 5%. Clonotype sharing among donors, it was expected, would be affected by sequencing depth. Blood alone was sampled, and tissue repertoires likely differ.

Sequencing was carried out using naive CD8+ T cells sorted from blood. The chain couples TRBV5-8 to TRBJ1-2; TRBD1 is a possible D gene (6 bases). The source is a man aged 18 to 30 in good health. CDR3 region: CASTTGPGEIYGYTF. The CDR3 DNA follows: TGTGCCAGCACCACGGGTCCAGGGGAAATTTATGGCTACACCTTC.